Shown below are 24 T cell receptor beta chains from a single sample sequenced in a study of blood T cell repertoires in COVID-19. Clones were sequenced by immunoSEQ multiplex PCR, and TCRdb holds only the in-frame ones, with some missing. Of 340,000 or so clones in the sample, roughly 84% are singletons; the top ten hold 1%. Sequencing input: peripheral blood. These receptors all stem from a man in his fifties with active or convalescent COVID-19.

V usage is TRBV6-6 and J usage is TRBJ1-6; D remains unclear. V lost 5 bases, J lost 4 bases, and 6 bases lay in between. CDR1 is MNHNY, CDR2 SVGAGI, per germline (reference sequence). This CDR3 is 13 amino acids long. In DNA form, the CDR3 reads TGTGCCAGCAGTCTACAGTATAATTCACCCCTCCACTTT. Protein product: CASSLQYNSPLHF.

CDR3 nucleotide sequence: TGTGCTAGTAAGCGGGGGGGCACTTTGGAGACCCAGTACTTC. Translated, it gives CASKRGGTLETQYF. The chain employs TRBV12-5 and TRBJ2-5; TRBD2 aligns across 10 bases. Looked up from germline, CDR1 is LGHNT and CDR2 is FRNRAP. There are 14 residues in the CDR3. Trimming at V came to 8 bases and at J to 5 bases, leaving 8 bases not matched to a gene.

This chain joins TRBV7-9 and TRBJ2-3; D call uncertain. The CDR3 loop spans 14 amino acids. CDR1 is SEHNR, CDR2 FQNEAQ, per germline (reference sequence). The V and J ends lost 1 base and 5 bases respectively, with 10 bases between them. The CDR3 sequence is CASSLGSPGDTQYF. For the CDR3, the DNA is TGTGCCAGCAGCTTAGGATCCCCCGGAGATACGCAGTATTTT.

V usage is TRBV5-1 and J usage is TRBJ1-2, with 8 bases identical to TRBD1. Germline CDR1 and CDR2: SGHRS and YFSETQ. J lost 7 bases, V lost 0 bases, and 5 bases had no gene match. The CDR3 contains 14 residues. The CDR3 sequence is CASSLEGQGLGYTF. Written as DNA, the CDR3 is TGCGCCAGCAGCTTGGAAGGACAGGGCCTTGGCTACACCTTC.

For this clone: The same CDR3 can be traced to other DNA sequences in this sample. CDR3 sequence (DNA): TGTGCCAGTAGTAAAGGGGGGGGCAATCAGCCCCAGCATTTT. Amino acid sequence: CASSKGGGNQPQHF. The chain links TRBV19 to TRBJ1-5; D might be TRBD1 (6 bases). CDR3 length: 14 amino acids. V was trimmed by 4 bases and J by 2 bases, leaving 9 bases between them. Per the germline V gene, CDR1 is LNHDA and CDR2 is SQIVND (reference sequence).

The chain has TRBV5-1 and TRBJ2-7, with D unresolved. CDR1 and CDR2 (germline): SGHRS, YFSETQ. Trimming took off 6 bases at V and 0 bases at J, with 13 bases between the two ends. The CDR3 contains 14 residues. CDR3 amino acids: CASTTTSDSYEQYF. DNA of the CDR3: TGCGCCAGCACAACTACGAGTGACTCCTACGAGCAGTACTTC.

The J gene is TRBJ1-1, the V gene TRBV7-3; D gene unclear. Germline CDR1 SGHTA, CDR2 FQGTGA. This CDR3 has 13 residues. Trimming stripped 5 bases from V and 4 bases from J, with 11 bases between. CDR3 coding DNA: TGTGCCAGCAGCCCAGCACGGGGCACTGAAGCTTTCTTT. Translating gives CASSPARGTEAFF.

DNA for the CDR3: TGTGCCAGCTCACCACGGCCAGATAACAGCGGGGAGCAGTTCTTC. As protein: CASSPRPDNSGEQFF. This chain uses TRBV18 with TRBJ2-1; a weak D match, TRBD2 (6 bases). V was clipped by 1 base and J by 10 bases, with 17 bases between them. Germline assignment: CDR1 KGHSH and CDR2 LQKENI. The CDR3 has 15 residues. The full variable domain, rest sourced from reference TRBV18 and TRBJ2-1, is NAGVMQNPRHLVRRRGQEARLRCSPMKGHSHVYWYRQLPEEGLKFMVYLQKENIIDESGMPKERFSAEFPKEGPSILRIQQVVRGDSAAYFCASSPRPDNSGEQFFGPGTRLTVL.

The chain has TRBV7-8 and TRBJ2-7; 7 bases match TRBD1. CDR1 is SGHVS, CDR2 FQNEAQ, per germline. This CDR3 spans 14 amino acids. Trimming removed 4 bases from V and 0 bases from J; junction bases left unmatched: 3. The CDR3 bases are TGTGCCAGCAGCTCCGGGACAGCCTCCTACGAGCAGTACTTC. Encoded protein: CASSSGTASYEQYF.

The V and J genes are TRBV21-1 and TRBJ1-2; the table assigns TRBD1, which was not confirmed against the DNA. TRBV21-1 counts as a pseudogene. The CDR3 loop spans 15 amino acids. This chain's CDR3 is CASSGRQGAGYGYTF. CDR3 sequence (DNA): TGTGCCAGCAGCGGAAGACAGGGGGCGGGCTATGGCTACACCTTC.

Only a few counts were recorded for this clone. V and J are TRBV4-2 and TRBJ1-2, with a tentative D call TRBD1 (6 bases). CDR3 size: 14 residues. Germline V gene data show CDR1 as LGHNA and CDR2 as YNFKEQ. V was pared by 6 bases and J by 3 bases, with 14 bases between. CDR3 amino acids: CASSNSDRYYGYTF. The CDR3 coding sequence is TGTGCCAGCAGTAACTCCGACAGGTACTATGGCTACACCTTC.

The genes are TRBV28 and TRBJ2-3; weak D call: TRBD1 (5 bases). The CDR3 has 16 residues. Trimming pared 3 bases from V and 0 bases from J, leaving 13 bases between. Germline CDR1 is MDHEN and CDR2 is SYDVKM. Here the CDR3 reads CASSFQAGLSTDTQYF. For the CDR3, the DNA is TGTGCCAGCAGTTTTCAAGCAGGGTTGAGCACAGATACGCAGTATTTT.

The chain employs TRBV5-1 and TRBJ2-5, with 8 positions matching TRBD1. The junction had 10 bases not matched to a gene; V was cut back by 4 bases and J by 5 bases. CDR1 is SGHRS, CDR2 YFSETQ, per germline. This CDR3 has 15 amino acids. The CDR3, as DNA: TGCGCCAGCAGCCCCCCCGAAACAGGGGGGGAGACCCAGTACTTC. Translated: CASSPPETGGETQYF.

The chain couples TRBV6-5 to TRBJ2-7; weak D call: TRBD1 (6 bases). Germline V lookup: CDR1 MNHEY, CDR2 SVGAGI. The V gene lost 6 bases and the J gene lost 0 bases, with 12 bases spanning the gap. This CDR3 spans 14 amino acids. The CDR3: CASSSGTNSYEQYF. In DNA form, the CDR3 reads TGTGCCAGCAGCTCCGGGACAAACTCCTACGAGCAGTACTTC.

The V and J genes are TRBV12-5 and TRBJ2-1, with D tentatively TRBD1 (5 bases). Germline assignment: CDR1 LGHNT and CDR2 FRNRAP. The V gene lost 1 base and the J gene lost 6 bases, with 10 bases spanning the gap. The CDR3 extends over 14 amino acids. CDR3 sequence reads: CASGLDRQPNEQFF. DNA of the CDR3: TGTGCTAGTGGTTTGGACAGACAGCCCAATGAGCAGTTCTTC.

This sequence joins TRBV3-1 (or the pseudogene TRBV3-2) and TRBJ1-4; weak D call: TRBD1 (6 bases). Germline CDR1 LGHDT, CDR2 YNNKEL (reference sequence). The CDR3 is made up of 16 amino acids. V was cut by 1 base and J by 3 bases, with 12 bases left in between. The CDR3 reads CASSQGLRGSNEKLFF. CDR3 nucleotide sequence: TGTGCCAGCAGCCAAGGGCTGAGGGGGTCTAATGAAAAACTGTTTTTT.

The genes are TRBV2 and TRBJ2-2; 8 nucleotides align to TRBD2. The germline V gene encodes CDR1 SNHLY and CDR2 FYNNEI. The CDR3 contains 15 residues. The trim removed 6 bases at V and 5 bases at J, leaving 8 bases unmatched. CDR3 amino acids: CASRATSDRTGELFF. The DNA for the CDR3 is TGTGCCAGCAGGGCGACTAGCGATCGGACCGGGGAGCTGTTTTTT.

The chain has TRBV28 and TRBJ1-4, with 9 bases fitting TRBD1. The germline V gene encodes CDR1 MDHEN and CDR2 SYDVKM. The CDR3 sequence is 15 residues long. V lost 5 bases to trimming and J lost 10 bases; unmatched junction nucleotides: 11. Here the CDR3 reads CASSPPPGQGGKLFF. DNA of the CDR3: TGTGCCAGCAGTCCCCCCCCGGGACAGGGAGGAAAACTGTTTTTT. The whole variable domain, filled in from reference TRBV28 and TRBJ1-4, reads DVKVTQSSRYLVKRTGEKVFLECVQDMDHENMFWYRQDPGLGLRLIYFSYDVKMKEKGDIPEGYSVSREKKERFSLILESASTNQTSMYLCASSPPPGQGGKLFFGSGTQLSVL.

The chain has TRBV27 and TRBJ2-7, with unresolved D. V was clipped by 7 bases and J by 3 bases, with 16 bases between them. The germline V gene encodes CDR1 MNHEY and CDR2 SMNVEV (reference sequence). The CDR3 is 14 residues long. CDR3: CASNPQSGGYEQYF. CDR3 coding DNA: TGTGCCAGCAATCCCCAGTCTGGCGGCTACGAGCAGTACTTC.

The CDR3 bases are TGTGCCAGCAGCGGACGCCGGGACAGCAATGAGCAGTTCTTC. It encodes CASSGRRDSNEQFF. The rearrangement links TRBV7-2 to TRBJ2-1; 7 bases match TRBD1. J lost 6 bases, V lost 5 bases, and 7 bases had no gene match. CDR1 is SGHTA, CDR2 FQGNSA, per germline. This CDR3 spans 14 amino acids.

The chain employs TRBV27 and TRBJ1-4; D remains unclear. Trimming left V 2 bases short and J 5 bases short, with 12 bases between. CDR1 is MNHEY and CDR2 is SMNVEV in the germline V gene (reference sequence). This CDR3 spans 15 amino acids. The CDR3, as DNA: TGTGCCAGCAGTTTACGGGGAAGAACGAATGAAAAACTGTTTTTT. Translation: CASSLRGRTNEKLFF.

This chain connects TRBV13 to TRBJ2-5, with D perhaps TRBD1 (6 bases). The CDR3 spans 15 residues. Germline-derived CDR1 and CDR2 are PRHDT and FYEKMQ (reference sequence). V was trimmed by 3 bases and J by 3 bases, leaving 14 bases between them. This CDR3 reads CASSFRGGGEETQYF. The CDR3 DNA reads as TGTGCCAGCAGCTTCAGGGGTGGAGGAGAAGAGACCCAGTACTTC.

The chain's CDR3 is CASRGGNMNTEAFF. In DNA form, the CDR3 reads TGCGCCAGCAGGGGGGGAAACATGAACACTGAAGCTTTCTTT. J is TRBJ1-1 and V is TRBV5-1, with D perhaps TRBD1 (5 bases). Per the germline V gene, CDR1 is SGHRS and CDR2 is YFSETQ. V was cut by 5 bases and J by 0 bases, with 11 bases left in between. The CDR3 is 14 amino acids.

V usage is TRBV28 and J usage is TRBJ2-5; possible D gene TRBD1, 5 bases. The CDR3 sequence is 15 residues long. Trimming pared 5 bases from V and 3 bases from J, leaving 16 bases between. Germline V gene data show CDR1 as MDHEN and CDR2 as SYDVKM. CDR3 bases: TGTGCCAGCAGTGAAAGACCGGACACCAAAGAGACCCAGTACTTC. Its protein product is CASSERPDTKETQYF.